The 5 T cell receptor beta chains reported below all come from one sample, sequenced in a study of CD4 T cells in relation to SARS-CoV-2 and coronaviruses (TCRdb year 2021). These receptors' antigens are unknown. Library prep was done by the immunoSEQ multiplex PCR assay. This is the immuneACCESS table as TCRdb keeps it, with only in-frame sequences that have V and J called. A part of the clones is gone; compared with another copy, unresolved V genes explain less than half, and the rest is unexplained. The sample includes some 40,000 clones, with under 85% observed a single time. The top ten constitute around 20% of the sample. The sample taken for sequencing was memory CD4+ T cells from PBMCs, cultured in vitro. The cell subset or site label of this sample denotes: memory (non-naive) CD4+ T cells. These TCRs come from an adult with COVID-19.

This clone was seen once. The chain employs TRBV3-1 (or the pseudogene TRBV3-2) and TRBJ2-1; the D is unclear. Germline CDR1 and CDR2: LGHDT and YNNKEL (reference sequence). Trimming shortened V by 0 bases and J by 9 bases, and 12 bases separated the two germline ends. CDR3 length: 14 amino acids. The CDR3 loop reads CASSQDASGIEQFF. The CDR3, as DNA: TGTGCCAGCAGCCAAGATGCTAGTGGTATTGAGCAGTTCTTC.

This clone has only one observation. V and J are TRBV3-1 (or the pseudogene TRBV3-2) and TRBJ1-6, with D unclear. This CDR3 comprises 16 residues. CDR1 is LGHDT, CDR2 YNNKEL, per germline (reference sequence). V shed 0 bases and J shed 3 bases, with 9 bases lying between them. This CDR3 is CASSQEYGLYNSPLHF. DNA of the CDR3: TGTGCCAGCAGCCAAGAGTACGGCCTCTATAATTCACCCCTCCACTTT.

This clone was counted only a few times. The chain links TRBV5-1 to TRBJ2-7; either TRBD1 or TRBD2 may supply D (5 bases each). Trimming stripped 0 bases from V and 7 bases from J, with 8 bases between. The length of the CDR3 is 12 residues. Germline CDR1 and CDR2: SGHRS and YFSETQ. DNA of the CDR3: TGCGCCAGCAGCTTGGGGGACGGTGAGCAGTACTTC. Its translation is CASSLGDGEQYF.

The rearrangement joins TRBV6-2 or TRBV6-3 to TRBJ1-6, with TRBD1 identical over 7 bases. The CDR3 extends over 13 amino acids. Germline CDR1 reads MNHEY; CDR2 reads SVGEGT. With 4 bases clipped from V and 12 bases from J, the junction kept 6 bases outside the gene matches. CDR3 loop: CASSWNRDRPLHF. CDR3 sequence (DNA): TGTGCCAGCAGTTGGAACCGGGACAGACCCCTCCACTTT.

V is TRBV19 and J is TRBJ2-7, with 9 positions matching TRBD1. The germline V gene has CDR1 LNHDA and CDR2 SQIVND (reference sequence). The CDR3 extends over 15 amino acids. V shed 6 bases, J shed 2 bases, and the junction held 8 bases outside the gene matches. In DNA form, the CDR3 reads TGTGCCAGTAGGAGAACCGGGACAGGGACCTACGAGCAGTACTTC. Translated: CASRRTGTGTYEQYF. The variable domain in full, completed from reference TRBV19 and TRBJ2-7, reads DGGITQSPKYLFRKEGQNVTLSCEQNLNHDAMYWYRQDPGQGLRLIYYSQIVNDFQKGDIAEGYSVSREKKESFPLTVTSAQKNPTAFYLCASRRTGTGTYEQYFGPGTRLTVT.